A single sample is the source of the 9 T cell receptor beta chains below, sequenced in a study of T-cell reconstitution after alpha-beta-depleted transplantation in children (dated by TCRdb to between 2015 and 2016). The method behind the library was PCR. Instrument used: Illumina HiSeq 2500. TCR libraries were prepared with molecular barcoding, using unique molecular identifiers to normalize TCRbeta repertoire quantification. The public reads were reprocessed in TCRdb via fastp at Q25 and MiXCR, keeping in-frame beta chains. Rows with a matching CDR3 protein are joined into one entry that keeps the most common DNA and genes. The sample table contains some 640,000 distinct CDR3 sequences; only one count was recorded for roughly 17% of them. Clones ranked in the top ten supply 0.8% to 1.1% of the sample. The sample here was PBMCs from the stem cell graft donor, taken from the stem cell graft. Every receptor here comes from a human donor who donated a stem cell graft to a child with acute myeloid leukemia.

This clonotype was seen many times. V and J are TRBV20-1 and TRBJ1-2; TRBD1 is a possible D gene (5 bases). From germline, CDR1 is DFQATT and CDR2 SNEGSKA (reference sequence). CDR3 length: 14 residues. V gave up 0 bases and J gave up 5 bases, with 13 bases separating them. The CDR3, as DNA: TGCAGTGCTAGAGATCAGGGAGTGGGGTATGGCTACACCTTC. Protein: CSARDQGVGYGYTF.

The rearrangement joins TRBV7-9 to TRBJ2-3, with 7 bases lining up with TRBD1. Per the germline V gene, CDR1 is SEHNR and CDR2 is FQNEAQ (reference sequence). The CDR3 is made up of 15 amino acids. J gave up 4 bases and V 5 bases, and 9 bases lay outside the gene matches. CDR3 sequence: CASSVQGVKSDTQYF. The CDR3 DNA sequence: TGTGCCAGCAGCGTCCAGGGGGTGAAATCAGATACGCAGTATTTT.

This clonotype was seen ten or more times. This chain uses TRBV20-1 with TRBJ2-1; tentative D call: TRBD2 (5 bases). This CDR3 has 13 amino acids. Germline CDR1 DFQATT, CDR2 SNEGSKA (reference sequence). V dropped 5 bases and J dropped 6 bases, with 14 bases sitting between them. The CDR3 region has the DNA TGCAGTGCTTCAACGGGGAAAGGCAATGAGCAGTTCTTC. Protein product: CSASTGKGNEQFF.

This clonotype came up many times. The chain combines TRBV5-5 with TRBJ1-1, with D hard to call. Germline CDR1 and CDR2: SGHKS and YYEKEE (reference sequence). V dropped 2 bases and J dropped 0 bases, with 8 bases sitting between them. The length of the CDR3 is 14 residues. CDR3 DNA: TGTGCCAGCAGCTTTGCCCTCATGAACACTGAAGCTTTCTTT. Translated, it gives CASSFALMNTEAFF.

This clonotype was recorded a few times. The chain combines TRBV10-3 with TRBJ1-2, with 9 bases lining up with TRBD1. The CDR3 contains 12 residues. Germline V gene data show CDR1 as ENHRY and CDR2 as SYGVKD. Trimming at V came to 4 bases and at J to 6 bases, leaving 0 bases not matched to a gene. The CDR3: CAISGDRDGYTF. The CDR3, as DNA: TGTGCCATCAGTGGGGACAGGGATGGCTACACCTTC.

This clonotype was seen many times. The V and J genes are TRBV29-1 and TRBJ1-2; TRBD1 matches at 12 bases. V lost 7 bases to trimming and J lost 4 bases; unmatched junction nucleotides: 4. CDR3 length: 13 residues. Germline V CDR1 and CDR2: SQVTM, ANQGSEA. This CDR3 reads CSAGTGGIYGYTF. The DNA of the CDR3 is TGCAGCGCCGGGACAGGGGGCATCTATGGCTACACCTTC. Supplemented by reference TRBV29-1 and TRBJ1-2, the full variable domain reads SAVISQKPSRDICQRGTSLTIQCQVDSQVTMMFWYRQQPGQSLTLIATANQGSEATYESGFVIDKFPISRPNLTFSTLTVSNMSPEDSSIYLCSAGTGGIYGYTFGSGTRLTVV.

V gene TRBV20-1 combines with J gene TRBJ2-2; no reliable D call. V lost 0 bases and J 7 bases, leaving 18 bases between the germline ends. The CDR3 runs to 16 residues. The germline gives CDR1 DFQATT, CDR2 SNEGSKA (reference sequence). CDR3 protein: CSARDYRRGVYGELFF. The CDR3 bases are TGCAGTGCTAGAGATTACAGACGTGGCGTTTACGGGGAGCTGTTTTTT.

This chain uses TRBV2 with TRBJ1-3; D remains ambiguous. Per germline, CDR1 SNHLY and CDR2 FYNNEI. Trimming left V 4 bases short and J 0 bases short, with 1 base between. CDR3 length: 12 amino acids. CDR3 residues: CASSASGNTIYF. CDR3 DNA: TGTGCCAGCAGTGCCTCTGGAAACACCATATATTTT.

This clonotype was counted many times. V and J are TRBV9 and TRBJ2-7; 11 bases line up with TRBD2. Germline V lookup: CDR1 SGDLS, CDR2 YYNGEE. V shed 2 bases, J shed 3 bases, and the junction held 4 bases outside the gene matches. CDR3 length equals 15 residues. CDR3 nucleotide sequence: TGTGCCAGCAGCGTGGAACTAGCGGGGGTCTACGAGCAGTACTTC. It is translated as CASSVELAGVYEQYF.